One sample yielded the 8 T cell receptor beta chains listed below, sequenced in a study of cytomegalovirus exposure and HLA in healthy donors. PCR employed 60 Vbeta and 13 Jbeta primers. This table comes from immunoSEQ multiplex PCR, and its TCRdb copy is limited to in-frame clones, with some not included. The sample lists roughly 120,000 clones, approximately 80% seen once, with roughly 3.7% in the top ten. Material: PBMCs. The receptors stem from a human donor in good health.

The V gene is TRBV27, the J gene TRBJ2-3; TRBD1 agrees at 8 bases. CDR1 and CDR2 from the germline V gene are MNHEY and SMNVEV (reference sequence). The CDR3 length is 14 residues. V trimming: 2 bases; J trimming: 5 bases; junction bases outside the gene matches: 3. This CDR3 reads CASSLRRGQDTQYF. For the CDR3, the DNA is TGTGCCAGCAGTTTACGCAGGGGGCAAGATACGCAGTATTTT.

This chain connects TRBV28 to TRBJ2-5; D call uncertain. The CDR3 runs 15 residues. V was clipped by 3 bases and J by 0 bases, with 11 bases between them. Germline lookup yields CDR1 MDHEN and CDR2 SYDVKM. CDR3 in DNA: TGTGCCAGCAGTTTGGCCCCCAAGTACCAAGAGACCCAGTACTTC. Translation: CASSLAPKYQETQYF.

This clone turned up a few times. J is TRBJ2-7 and V is TRBV15, with TRBD1 matching over 7 bases. Germline assignment: CDR1 LNHNV and CDR2 YYDKDF (reference sequence). The CDR3 has 13 amino acids. The J segment lost 2 bases and the V segment lost 5 bases, leaving 3 bases of the junction unmatched. In nucleotides, the CDR3 is TGTGCCACCAGCCTCGACAGGGCCTACGAGCAGTACTTC. This translates into CATSLDRAYEQYF.

The gene calls are TRBV6-5 and TRBJ2-1, with TRBD2 matching 14 bases. V lost 5 bases to trimming and J lost 6 bases; unmatched junction nucleotides: 0. Germline CDR1 MNHEY, CDR2 SVGAGI. The CDR3 loop spans 14 amino acids. CDR3 in amino acids: CASSGLAGGNEQFF. CDR3 coding DNA: TGTGCCAGCAGTGGACTAGCGGGAGGCAATGAGCAGTTCTTC.

This clone was picked up one time. V usage is TRBV6-1 and J usage is TRBJ1-1, with D perhaps matching TRBD1 (5 bases). The germline V gene has CDR1 MNHNS and CDR2 SASEGT. The CDR3 contains 13 residues. The V end was cut by 10 bases, the J end by 4 bases, with 16 bases between. CDR3 DNA sequence: TGTGCCACATTGACCAGGGTAGCCACTGAAGCTTTCTTT. Translating it yields CATLTRVATEAFF.

The V and J genes are TRBV29-1 and TRBJ2-7, with 7 bases identical to TRBD2. This CDR3 region has 12 residues. The ends lost 4 bases at V and 0 bases at J; junction bases unmatched: 0. Per germline, CDR1 SQVTM and CDR2 ANQGSEA. CDR3 in amino acids: CSVAGGSYEQYF. DNA of the CDR3: TGCAGCGTTGCGGGGGGCTCCTACGAGCAGTACTTC.

This chain links TRBV15 with TRBJ1-1; the D gene is possibly TRBD1 (6 bases). V was trimmed by 0 bases and J by 0 bases, leaving 11 bases between them. This CDR3 has 16 residues. Germline values: CDR1 LNHNV, CDR2 YYDKDF (reference sequence). CDR3 in amino acids: CATSRDLTGLNTEAFF. In DNA, the CDR3 is TGTGCCACCAGCAGAGATCTGACAGGCTTGAACACTGAAGCTTTCTTT. Full variable domain (remainder filled in from reference TRBV15 and TRBJ1-1): DAMVIQNPRYQVTQFGKPVTLSCSQTLNHNVMYWYQQKSSQAPKLLFHYYDKDFNNEADTPDNFQSRRPNTSFCFLDIRSPGLGDTAMYLCATSRDLTGLNTEAFFGQGTRLTVV.

The chain carries TRBV19 and TRBJ2-4, with 10 bases fitting TRBD1. CDR1 and CDR2 from the germline V gene are LNHDA and SQIVND (reference sequence). The CDR3 length is 18 residues. V gave up 1 base and J gave up 2 bases; unmatched junction bases: 8. CDR3 coding DNA: TGTGCCAGTAGTATAGCCCGGGGACAGGGGTGGACCAAAAACATTCAGTACTTC. It encodes CASSIARGQGWTKNIQYF.